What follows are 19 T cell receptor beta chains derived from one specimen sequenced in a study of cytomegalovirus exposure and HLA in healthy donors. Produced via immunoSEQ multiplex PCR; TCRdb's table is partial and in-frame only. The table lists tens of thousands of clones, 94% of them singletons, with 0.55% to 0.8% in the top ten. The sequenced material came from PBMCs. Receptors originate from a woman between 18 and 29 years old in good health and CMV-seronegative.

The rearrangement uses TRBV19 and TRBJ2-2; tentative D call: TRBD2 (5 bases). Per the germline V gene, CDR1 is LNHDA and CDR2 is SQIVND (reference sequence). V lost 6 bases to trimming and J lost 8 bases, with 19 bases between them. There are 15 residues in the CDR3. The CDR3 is CASRYVGVAWGELFF. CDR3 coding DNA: TGTGCCAGTAGATACGTTGGTGTAGCGTGGGGGGAGCTGTTTTTT.

The CDR3 protein is CASSPAQASNQPQHF. CDR3 nucleotides: TGTGCCAGCTCACCGGCACAGGCTAGCAATCAGCCCCAGCATTTT. This chain joins TRBV18 and TRBJ1-5; D perhaps matches TRBD1 (5 bases). The CDR3 totals 15 residues. With 3 bases removed from V and 0 bases from J, the gap between germline ends came to 9 bases. CDR1 and CDR2 from the germline V gene are KGHSH and LQKENI.

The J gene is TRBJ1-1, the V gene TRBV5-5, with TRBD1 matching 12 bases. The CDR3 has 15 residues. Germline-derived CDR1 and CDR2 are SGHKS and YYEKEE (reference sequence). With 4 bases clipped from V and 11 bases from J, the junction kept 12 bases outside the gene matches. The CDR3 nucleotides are TGTGCCAGCAGCCCACTAGGGACAGGGGGCGCGGGGGCTTTCTTT. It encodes CASSPLGTGGAGAFF.

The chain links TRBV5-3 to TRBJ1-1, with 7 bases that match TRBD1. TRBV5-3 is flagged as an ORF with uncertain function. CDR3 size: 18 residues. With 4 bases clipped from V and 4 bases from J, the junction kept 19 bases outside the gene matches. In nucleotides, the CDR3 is TGTGCCAGAAGCCCCCACCGAGAGACAGGGACTTTAGGCACTGAAGCTTTCTTT. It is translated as CARSPHRETGTLGTEAFF.

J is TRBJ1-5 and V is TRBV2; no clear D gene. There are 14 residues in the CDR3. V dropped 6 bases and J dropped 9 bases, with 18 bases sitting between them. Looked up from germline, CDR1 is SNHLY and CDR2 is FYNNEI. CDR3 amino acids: CASSDGAESWPQHF. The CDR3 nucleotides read TGTGCCAGCAGCGACGGAGCAGAATCTTGGCCCCAGCATTTT.

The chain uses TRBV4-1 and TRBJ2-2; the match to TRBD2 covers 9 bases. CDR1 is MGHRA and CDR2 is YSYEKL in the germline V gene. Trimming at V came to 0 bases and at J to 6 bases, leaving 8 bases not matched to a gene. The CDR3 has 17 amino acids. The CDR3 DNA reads TGCGCCAGCAGCCAAGATTTGTCTAGCGGGATTGCCGGGGAGCTGTTTTTT. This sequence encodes CASSQDLSSGIAGELFF.

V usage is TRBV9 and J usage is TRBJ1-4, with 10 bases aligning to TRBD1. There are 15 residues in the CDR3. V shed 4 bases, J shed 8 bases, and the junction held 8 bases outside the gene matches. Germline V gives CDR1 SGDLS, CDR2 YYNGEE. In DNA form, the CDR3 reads TGTGCCAGCAGCCAAGACAGGGGGCCGATCGAAAAACTGTTTTTT. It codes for CASSQDRGPIEKLFF.

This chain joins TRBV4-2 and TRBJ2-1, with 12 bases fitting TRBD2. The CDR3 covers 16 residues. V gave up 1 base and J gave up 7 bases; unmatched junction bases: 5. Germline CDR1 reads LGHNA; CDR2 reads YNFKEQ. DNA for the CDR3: TGTGCCAGCAGCCAAGCCCTAGCGGGGGGGTCTAATGAGCAGTTCTTC. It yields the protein CASSQALAGGSNEQFF.

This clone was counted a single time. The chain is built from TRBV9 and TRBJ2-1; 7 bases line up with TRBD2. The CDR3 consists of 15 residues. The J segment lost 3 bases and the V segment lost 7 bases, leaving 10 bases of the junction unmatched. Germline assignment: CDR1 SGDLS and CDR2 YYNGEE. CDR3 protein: CASGGGVSFYNEQFF. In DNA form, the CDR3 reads TGTGCCAGCGGGGGAGGGGTAAGCTTCTACAATGAGCAGTTCTTC.

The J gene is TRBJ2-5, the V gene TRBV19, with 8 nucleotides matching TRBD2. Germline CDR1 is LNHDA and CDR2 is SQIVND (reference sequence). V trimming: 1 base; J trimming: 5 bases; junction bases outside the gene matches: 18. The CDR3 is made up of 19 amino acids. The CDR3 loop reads CASSIVSHSPGGPGETQYF. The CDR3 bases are TGTGCCAGTAGTATAGTATCCCACAGCCCGGGGGGGCCCGGGGAGACCCAGTACTTC.

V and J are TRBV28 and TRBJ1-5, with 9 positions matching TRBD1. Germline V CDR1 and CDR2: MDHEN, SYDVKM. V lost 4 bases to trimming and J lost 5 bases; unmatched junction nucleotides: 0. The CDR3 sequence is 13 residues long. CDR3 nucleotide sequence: TGTGCCAGCAGTTACAGGGGGCATCAGCCCCAGCATTTT. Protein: CASSYRGHQPQHF.

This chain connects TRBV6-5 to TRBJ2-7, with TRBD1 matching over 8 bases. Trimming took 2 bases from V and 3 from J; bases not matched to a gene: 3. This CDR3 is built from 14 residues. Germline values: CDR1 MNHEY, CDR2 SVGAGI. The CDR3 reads CASSYRTGIYEQYF. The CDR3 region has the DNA TGTGCCAGCAGTTACCGGACAGGGATCTACGAGCAGTACTTC.

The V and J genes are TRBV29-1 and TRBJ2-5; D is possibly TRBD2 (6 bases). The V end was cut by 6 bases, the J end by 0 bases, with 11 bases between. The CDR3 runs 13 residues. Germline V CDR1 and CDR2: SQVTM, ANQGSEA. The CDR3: CSVDAGYQETQYF. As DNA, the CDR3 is TGCAGCGTGGATGCGGGGTACCAAGAGACCCAGTACTTC.

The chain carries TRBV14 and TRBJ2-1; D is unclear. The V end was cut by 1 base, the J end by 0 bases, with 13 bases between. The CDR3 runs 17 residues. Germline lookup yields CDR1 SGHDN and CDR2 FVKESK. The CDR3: CASSQGKKRGSYNEQFF. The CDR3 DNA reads TGTGCCAGCAGCCAAGGGAAGAAGAGAGGCTCCTACAATGAGCAGTTCTTC.

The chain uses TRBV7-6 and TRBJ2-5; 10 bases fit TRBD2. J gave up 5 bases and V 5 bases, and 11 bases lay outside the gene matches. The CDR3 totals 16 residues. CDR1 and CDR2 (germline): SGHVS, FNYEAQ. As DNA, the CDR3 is TGTGCCAGCAGCCCGACCCGAGCGGGGGGGCCGGAGACCCAGTACTTC. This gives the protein CASSPTRAGGPETQYF.

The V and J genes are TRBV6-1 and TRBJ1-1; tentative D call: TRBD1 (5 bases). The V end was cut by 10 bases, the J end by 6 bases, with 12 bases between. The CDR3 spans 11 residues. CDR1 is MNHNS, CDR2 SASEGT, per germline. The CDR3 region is CATLTVSEAFF. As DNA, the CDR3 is TGTGCCACCTTGACAGTCTCTGAAGCTTTCTTT.

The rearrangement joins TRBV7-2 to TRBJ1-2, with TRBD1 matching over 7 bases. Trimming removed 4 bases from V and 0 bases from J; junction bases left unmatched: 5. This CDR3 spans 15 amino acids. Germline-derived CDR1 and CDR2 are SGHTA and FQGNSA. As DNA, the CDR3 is TGTGCCAGCAGCTCGACAGGGTCCCCTAACTATGGCTACACCTTC. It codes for CASSSTGSPNYGYTF.

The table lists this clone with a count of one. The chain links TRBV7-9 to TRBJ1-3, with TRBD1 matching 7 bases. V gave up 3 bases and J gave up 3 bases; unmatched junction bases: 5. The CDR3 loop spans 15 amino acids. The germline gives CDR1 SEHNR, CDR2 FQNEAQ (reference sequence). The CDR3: CASSLRGQSGNTIYF. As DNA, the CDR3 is TGTGCCAGCAGCTTGAGGGGGCAAAGTGGAAACACCATATATTTT.

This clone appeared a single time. CDR3 coding DNA: TGTGCCAGCAGCCGGGGGGAGGCAGATACGCAGTATTTT. It codes for CASSRGEADTQYF. V usage is TRBV7-2 and J usage is TRBJ2-3; 7 bases line up with TRBD2. The germline V gene has CDR1 SGHTA and CDR2 FQGNSA. There are 13 residues in the CDR3. Trimming cost V 5 bases and J 4 bases; bases outside gene matches: 3.